The rows below give T cell receptor beta chains drawn from one sample of a study of blood T cell repertoires in COVID-19. Assay: immunoSEQ multiplex PCR; the TCRdb copy retains only in-frame clones and omits some. The data show about 64,000 clones, with 70% to 90% seen just once and more than 13% held by the top ten. Specimen: peripheral blood. Receptor source: a man aged 80 or over with acute or convalescent COVID-19. The CDR3 runs from the conserved cysteine through the conserved F or W. The D gene is left open where the match is weak. Some rows mark clone size as missing; the rest say once, few, many or name a class of expanded clone.

abundance: NA; v_gene: TRBV20-1; j_gene: TRBJ1-1; d_gene: TRBD1; CDR3aa: CSAIGTGLTFF; CDR3nt: TGCAGTGCTATCGGGACAGGGTTAACTTTCTTT
abundance: NA; v_gene: TRBV7-2; j_gene: TRBJ1-5; d_gene: NA; CDR3aa: CASSPGPPQGYQPQHF; CDR3nt: TGTGCCAGCAGTCCCGGCCCCCCCCAGGGGTATCAGCCCCAGCATTTT
abundance: NA; v_gene: TRBV4-1; j_gene: TRBJ1-3; d_gene: NA; CDR3aa: CASSQLRGTIYF; CDR3nt: TGCGCCAGCAGCCAGCTCCGGGGCACCATATATTTT
abundance: NA; v_gene: TRBV6-5; j_gene: TRBJ2-3; d_gene: NA; CDR3aa: CASSDDTSTDTQYF; CDR3nt: TGTGCCAGCAGCGACGACACTAGCACAGATACGCAGTATTTT
abundance: NA; v_gene: TRBV27; j_gene: TRBJ2-2; d_gene: TRBD2; CDR3aa: CATGGVELFF; CDR3nt: TGTGCCACCGGGGGGGTCGAGCTGTTTTTT
abundance: NA; v_gene: TRBV20-1; j_gene: TRBJ2-7; d_gene: NA; CDR3aa: CSASPGTTYEQYF; CDR3nt: TGCAGTGCTAGTCCCGGGACAACCTACGAGCAGTACTTC
abundance: NA; v_gene: TRBV19; j_gene: TRBJ1-4; d_gene: TRBD1; CDR3aa: CASSISLSQGLNEKLFF; CDR3nt: TGTGCCAGTAGTATATCCCTCTCACAGGGGCTGAATGAAAAACTGTTTTTT
abundance: NA; v_gene: TRBV28; j_gene: TRBJ2-7; d_gene: NA; CDR3aa: CASSTGFGTYEQYF; CDR3nt: TGTGCCAGCAGCACGGGGTTTGGTACCTACGAGCAGTACTTC
abundance: NA; v_gene: TRBV7-6; j_gene: TRBJ2-1; d_gene: TRBD1; CDR3aa: CASIPLEGGPYNEQFF; CDR3nt: TGTGCCAGCATCCCCCTTGAAGGGGGCCCCTACAATGAGCAGTTCTTC
abundance: NA; v_gene: TRBV10-3; j_gene: TRBJ2-7; d_gene: TRBD1; CDR3aa: CAISEGQGYEQYF; CDR3nt: TGTGCCATCAGTGAGGGACAGGGCTACGAGCAGTACTTC
abundance: NA; v_gene: TRBV5-1; j_gene: TRBJ1-1; d_gene: TRBD1; CDR3aa: CASSPGQGANTEAFF; CDR3nt: TGCGCCAGCAGCCCCGGACAGGGGGCCAACACTGAAGCTTTCTTT
abundance: NA; v_gene: TRBV2; j_gene: TRBJ1-2; d_gene: NA; CDR3aa: CASSEKREGYTF; CDR3nt: TGTGCCAGCAGTGAAAAGAGGGAGGGCTACACCTTC
abundance: NA; v_gene: TRBV18; j_gene: TRBJ2-7; d_gene: TRBD2; CDR3aa: CASSPPGAGGSAYEQYF; CDR3nt: TGTGCCAGCTCCCCCCCGGGGGCGGGGGGGTCCGCCTACGAGCAGTACTTC
abundance: NA; v_gene: TRBV6-5; j_gene: TRBJ1-3; d_gene: TRBD1; CDR3aa: CASRETGPIGNTIYF; CDR3nt: TGTGCCAGCCGGGAGACAGGGCCCATTGGGAACACCATATATTTT
abundance: few; v_gene: TRBV5-1; j_gene: TRBJ1-1; d_gene: NA; CDR3aa: CASSWGLRDTEAFF; CDR3nt: TGCGCCAGCAGCTGGGGACTGAGGGACACTGAAGCTTTCTTT
abundance: NA; v_gene: TRBV3-1/TRBV3-2; j_gene: TRBJ2-4; d_gene: TRBD2; CDR3aa: CASSPRGTGGTSGELAKNIQYF; CDR3nt: TGTGCCAGCAGCCCCCGGGGGACAGGTGGGACTAGCGGGGAACTAGCCAAAAACATTCAGTACTTC
abundance: NA; v_gene: TRBV7-8; j_gene: TRBJ1-2; d_gene: NA; CDR3aa: CASSPLGRRGVSGYTF; CDR3nt: TGTGCCAGCAGCCCCCTTGGTCGGCGGGGGGTTTCTGGCTACACCTTC
abundance: NA; v_gene: TRBV7-9; j_gene: TRBJ1-5; d_gene: NA; CDR3aa: CASSEIGGNQPQHF; CDR3nt: TGTGCCAGCAGCGAGATAGGGGGCAATCAGCCCCAGCATTTT
abundance: NA; v_gene: TRBV6-2/TRBV6-3; j_gene: TRBJ1-4; d_gene: NA; CDR3aa: CASSFSGEKLFF; CDR3nt: TGTGCCAGCAGCTTCAGTGGCGAAAAACTGTTTTTT
abundance: few; v_gene: TRBV2; j_gene: TRBJ1-5; d_gene: NA; CDR3aa: CASSVMQYSNQPQHF; CDR3nt: TGTGCCAGCAGTGTGATGCAGTATAGCAATCAGCCCCAGCATTTT
abundance: NA; v_gene: TRBV19; j_gene: TRBJ2-1; d_gene: TRBD1; CDR3aa: CASSSPGQGSNEQFF; CDR3nt: TGTGCCAGTAGCTCGCCGGGACAGGGTAGCAATGAGCAGTTCTTC
abundance: NA; v_gene: TRBV5-1; j_gene: TRBJ2-6; d_gene: TRBD1; CDR3aa: CASSFTGGTGANVLTF; CDR3nt: TGCGCCAGCAGCTTCACAGGGGGCACTGGGGCCAACGTCCTGACTTTC